This T cell receptor beta chain derives from a study of graft-versus-host responses after intestinal transplantation. On the study more broadly: Anti-thymocyte globulin served as induction for all recipients, who then took tacrolimus and steroids for roughly 3 years. Overall study results and limits: The authors found GvH clones in recipient marrow, some appearing first in ileum or blood. After transplant, early declines in HvG clones were associated with peak levels of circulating GvH clones. High graft-versus-host to host-versus-graft T cell clonal ratios marked allografts of patients with graft-donor macrochimerism.

Concerning this clone: Antigen specificity is unknown.

This CDR3 is built from 12 residues. The V gene lost 0 bases and the J gene lost 9 bases, with 9 bases spanning the gap. Germline CDR1 SGHRS, CDR2 YFSETQ. Some clones are missing from TCRdb's copy, which holds only in-frame ones; the method was immunoSEQ multiplex PCR. The sample contains some 130,000 clones, roughly 92% of which appear only once. Sequenced here: unstimulated CD4+ T cells sorted from spleen or lymph node cells, sampled before intestinal transplant. The TCR sequence derives from a human donor who received an intestinal transplant. The V call is TRBV5-1, the J call TRBJ1-1, with a possible D match to TRBD1 (5 bases). CDR3 residues: CASSLGGGKAFF. The CDR3, as DNA: TGCGCCAGCAGCTTGGGGGGGGGAAAAGCTTTCTTT.